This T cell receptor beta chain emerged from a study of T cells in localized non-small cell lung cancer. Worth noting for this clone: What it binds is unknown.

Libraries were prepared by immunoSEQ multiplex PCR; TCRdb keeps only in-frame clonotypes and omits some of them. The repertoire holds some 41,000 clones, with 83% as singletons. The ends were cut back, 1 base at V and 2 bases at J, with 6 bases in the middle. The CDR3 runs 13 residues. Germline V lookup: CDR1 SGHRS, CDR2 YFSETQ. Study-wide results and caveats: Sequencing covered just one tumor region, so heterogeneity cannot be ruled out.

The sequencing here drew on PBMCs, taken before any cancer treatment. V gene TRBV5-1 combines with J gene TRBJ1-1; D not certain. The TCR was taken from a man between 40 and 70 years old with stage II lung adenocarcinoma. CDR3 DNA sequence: TGCGCCAGCAGCTTGACAGATAACACTGAAGCTTTCTTT. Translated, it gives CASSLTDNTEAFF.